The rows below give T cell receptor beta chains drawn from one sample of a study of CD8 T cells in ankylosing spondylitis. TCRdb reprocessed the 5' RACE reads via MiXCR and lists one record per CDR3 protein. The table has around 210,000 distinct CDR3 sequences, 7.5% to 9.5% seen once. Material for sequencing was blood, either unsorted or a sorted T cell fraction (not recorded which). The receptors stem from a female donor with ankylosing spondylitis or in good health (not recorded which). The CDR3 runs from the conserved cysteine through the conserved F or W. Each record gives: J gene, clone size, V gene, D gene, CDR3 protein, CDR3 DNA. D genes are given only for firm matches. Size is stated for part of the rows, as once, few or many counts, or as a class when the clone is expanded.

TRBJ2-5 | many | TRBV3-1 | TRBD1 | CASSQGRGLGAAQYF | TGTGCCAGCAGCCAGGGCAGGGGGCTTGGTGCGGCCCAGTACTTC
TRBJ2-7 | many | TRBV20-1 | NA | CSARGPYIAYEQYF | TGCAGTGCTAGGGGTCCATACATCGCCTACGAGCAGTACTTC
TRBJ2-2 | NA | TRBV7-2 | TRBD2 | CASSLFGTTPPGELFF | TGTGCCAGCAGCTTATTTGGGACTACGCCCCCCGGGGAGCTGTTTTTT
TRBJ1-1 | NA | TRBV30 | NA | CAGYGQFSSTEAFF | TGTGCCGGATACGGACAGTTCTCGAGCACTGAAGCTTTCTTT
TRBJ1-2 | few | TRBV10-3 | NA | CAISEDANYGYTF | TGTGCCATCAGTGAGGACGCAAACTATGGCTACACCTTC
TRBJ2-1 | many | TRBV7-7 | NA | CASSLSPSPPNEQFF | TGTGCCAGCAGCTTAAGCCCCTCGCCCCCTAATGAGCAGTTCTTC
TRBJ1-5 | few | TRBV7-9 | NA | CASSRTGGDQPQHF | TGTGCCAGCAGCCGAACGGGGGGGGATCAGCCCCAGCATTTT
TRBJ1-1 | many | TRBV5-1 | NA | CASITGTEAFF | TGCGCCAGCATAACTGGGACTGAAGCTTTCTTT
TRBJ2-5 | many | TRBV20-1 | NA | CSARDRLARETQYF | TGCAGTGCTAGGGACAGACTTGCCAGAGAGACCCAGTACTTC
TRBJ2-7 | many | TRBV27 | TRBD1 | CASSTGTGSYEQYF | TGTGCCAGCAGTACCGGGACAGGGTCCTACGAGCAGTACTTC
TRBJ2-1 | many | TRBV2 | NA | CASSRDRSSYNEQFF | TGTGCCAGCAGTCGGGACCGAAGCTCCTACAATGAGCAGTTCTTC
TRBJ1-6 | many | TRBV6-2/TRBV6-3 | NA | CASSYARRGYNSPLHF | TGTGCCAGCAGTTACGCCAGGCGAGGGTATAATTCACCCCTCCACTTT
TRBJ1-5 | NA | TRBV15 | NA | CCVLGEHF | TGTTGTGTCTTGGGGGAGCATTTT
TRBJ1-3 | many | TRBV12-3/TRBV12-4 | NA | CASRLSSGNTIYF | TGTGCCAGCAGACTGAGCTCTGGAAACACCATATATTTT
TRBJ2-5 | many | TRBV29-1 | NA | CSVAAGARETQYF | TGCAGCGTCGCCGCGGGGGCAAGAGAGACCCAGTACTTC
TRBJ2-2 | many | TRBV7-7 | TRBD2 | CASSLGPRGGTGELFF | TGTGCTAGCAGCTTAGGTCCGAGGGGAGGGACCGGGGAGCTGTTTTTT
TRBJ2-1 | many | TRBV3-1 | TRBD2 | CASSQEAGGFNEQFF | TGTGCCAGCAGCCAAGAAGCGGGAGGATTTAATGAGCAGTTCTTC
TRBJ2-2 | many | TRBV29-1 | NA | CSYTVHLTGELFF | TGCAGCTATACGGTCCATTTGACCGGGGAGCTGTTTTTT
TRBJ2-7 | NA | TRBV7-2 | NA | CASSLEWGEQYF | TGTGCCAGCAGCTTAGAATGGGGAGAGCAGTACTTC
TRBJ2-7 | NA | TRBV3-1 | TRBD1 | CASSPMDRNHEQYF | TGTGCCAGCAGCCCGATGGACAGGAATCACGAGCAGTACTTC
TRBJ1-1 | few | TRBV5-1 | NA | CASSLVADTEAFF | TGCGCCAGCAGCTTGGTAGCGGACACTGAAGCTTTCTTT
TRBJ2-1 | NA | TRBV7-8 | TRBD2 | CASSLFGTSGASSYNEQFF | TGTGCCAGCAGCTTATTTGGGACTAGCGGGGCCAGCTCCTACAATGAGCAGTTCTTC
TRBJ1-1 | many | TRBV3-1 | NA | CASSPPRPNTEAFF | TGTGCCAGCAGCCCCCCCAGACCGAACACTGAAGCTTTCTTT
TRBJ2-1 | many | TRBV5-1 | NA | CASTILAGRRYEQFF | TGCGCCAGTACTATCCTGGCGGGCCGAAGGTATGAGCAGTTCTTC
TRBJ2-2 | many | TRBV12-3/TRBV12-4 | NA | CASSFRGGELFF | TGTGCCAGCAGTTTCCGGGGCGGGGAGCTGTTTTTT
TRBJ2-1 | NA | TRBV5-6 | NA | CASSFGTGFYNEQFF | TGTGCCAGCAGCTTTGGTACCGGGTTTTACAATGAGCAGTTCTTC
TRBJ1-2 | many | TRBV3-1 | NA | CASSLGLGYTF | TGTGCCAGCAGCCTCGGGTTGGGCTACACCTTC
TRBJ1-2 | NA | TRBV7-9 | NA | CASSLDAGDGGYTF | TGTGCCAGCAGCTTGGACGCGGGGGACGGTGGCTACACCTTC
TRBJ2-7 | NA | TRBV7-2 | TRBD1 | CASSLAGTVSEQYF | TGTGCCAGCAGCTTAGCGGGGACAGTCAGCGAGCAGTACTTC
TRBJ1-3 | many | TRBV14 | NA | CASGSRAGNTIYF | TGTGCCAGTGGGTCCCGGGCTGGAAACACCATATATTTT
TRBJ2-3 | many | TRBV5-1 | TRBD1 | CASSRRQGERADTQYF | TGCGCCAGCAGCCGACGACAGGGGGAGCGGGCAGATACGCAGTATTTT
TRBJ2-5 | many | TRBV5-1 | TRBD1 | CASSRGLGETQYF | TGCGCCAGCAGCAGGGGGCTGGGAGAGACCCAGTACTTC
TRBJ2-7 | many | TRBV20-1 | NA | CSARDGGPEQYF | TGCAGTGCTAGAGATGGGGGGCCCGAGCAGTACTTC
TRBJ2-1 | many | TRBV27 | TRBD2 | CASNSGGPNEQFF | TGTGCCAGCAATTCGGGAGGGCCTAATGAGCAGTTCTTC
TRBJ2-2 | many | TRBV7-9 | NA | CASSLRNTGELFF | TGTGCCAGCAGCTTAAGGAACACCGGGGAGCTGTTTTTT
TRBJ1-1 | NA | TRBV7-9 | NA | CASTLSGTEAFF | TGTGCCAGCACCCTGTCAGGGACTGAAGCTTTCTTT
TRBJ1-5 | NA | TRBV30 | NA | CAWTGGDQPQHF | TGTGCCTGGACCGGGGGGGATCAGCCCCAGCATTTT
TRBJ2-7 | many | TRBV12-3/TRBV12-4 | NA | CASRDTSSYEQYF | TGTGCCAGCCGGGACACCTCCTCCTACGAGCAGTACTTC
TRBJ2-1 | many | TRBV29-1 | NA | CSVEESHEQFF | TGCAGCGTTGAAGAAAGCCATGAGCAGTTCTTC
TRBJ2-6 | NA | TRBV7-6 | NA | CASSRTSLGANVLTF | TGTGCCAGCAGCCGAACTTCTCTGGGGGCCAACGTCCTGACTTTC
TRBJ2-5 | many | TRBV20-1 | NA | CSASSEKAFSGETQYF | TGCAGTGCTAGTAGCGAAAAGGCCTTTTCAGGGGAGACCCAGTACTTC
TRBJ2-3 | many | TRBV4-3 | NA | CASSQGLIAGEADTQYF | TGCGCCAGCAGCCAAGGGTTGATAGCTGGGGAGGCAGATACGCAGTATTTT
TRBJ2-7 | many | TRBV5-1 | NA | CASSLDGTYEQYF | TGCGCCAGCAGCTTGGACGGGACCTACGAGCAGTACTTC
TRBJ2-2 | many | TRBV4-3 | NA | CASSQDNRNTGELFF | TGCGCCAGCAGCCAAGATAACCGGAACACCGGGGAGCTGTTTTTT
TRBJ2-1 | many | TRBV20-1 | TRBD2 | CSANGAGTSYEQFF | TGCAGTGCTAACGGTGCGGGGACTAGCTATGAGCAGTTCTTC
TRBJ2-1 | many | TRBV5-1 | TRBD2 | CASSPGASGPNEQFF | TGCGCCAGCAGCCCTGGGGCTAGCGGGCCCAATGAGCAGTTCTTC
TRBJ2-3 | NA | TRBV4-3 | TRBD2 | CTSSQGAGADTQYF | TGCACCAGCAGCCAAGGGGCGGGGGCAGATACGCAGTATTTT
TRBJ2-3 | many | TRBV30 | NA | CAWTQTDTQYF | TGTGCCTGGACCCAAACAGATACGCAGTATTTT
TRBJ2-2 | many | TRBV28 | TRBD2 | CASSFWAVWTSGRARSGELFF | TGTGCCAGCAGTTTCTGGGCCGTATGGACTAGCGGGAGGGCCAGGTCCGGGGAGCTGTTTTTT
TRBJ2-1 | many | TRBV7-2 | NA | CASSLGANNEQFF | TGTGCCAGCAGCTTAGGGGCGAACAATGAGCAGTTCTTC
TRBJ2-1 | many | TRBV6-1 | TRBD2 | CASSTSGSRYNEQFF | TGTGCCAGCAGTACCAGCGGGAGTCGCTACAATGAGCAGTTCTTC
TRBJ2-2 | many | TRBV5-1 | TRBD1 | CASRVPGQAPNTGELFF | TGCGCCAGCCGAGTTCCGGGACAGGCCCCGAACACCGGGGAGCTGTTTTTT
TRBJ2-1 | many | TRBV4-1 | TRBD2 | CASSHPTSGTRNEQFF | TGCGCCAGCAGCCACCCCACTAGCGGGACACGGAATGAGCAGTTCTTC
TRBJ1-5 | many | TRBV4-3 | NA | CARKGNQPQHF | TGCGCCAGGAAGGGGAATCAGCCCCAGCATTTT
TRBJ2-2 | NA | TRBV7-2 | NA | CASSFITGMVGELFF | TGTGCCAGCAGCTTTATAACGGGAATGGTCGGGGAGCTGTTTTTT
TRBJ2-6 | few | TRBV7-8 | TRBD2 | CASSSLAGGSGANVLTF | TGTGCCAGCAGCTCCCTAGCGGGAGGGTCTGGGGCCAACGTCCTGACTTTC
TRBJ1-1 | many | TRBV29-1 | NA | CSVVLRSYTEAFF | TGCAGCGTTGTTTTGCGATCCTACACTGAAGCTTTCTTT
TRBJ2-1 | many | TRBV7-2 | TRBD2 | CASSSTAGGWNEQFF | TGTGCCAGCAGCTCTACAGCGGGAGGGTGGAATGAGCAGTTCTTC
TRBJ2-3 | NA | TRBV12-3/TRBV12-4 | NA | CASSHQVAGSTDTQYF | TGTGCCAGCAGCCACCAAGTGGCTGGGAGCACAGATACGCAGTATTTT
TRBJ2-7 | few | TRBV6-1 | NA | CAIQGYEQYF | TGTGCCATCCAGGGATACGAGCAGTACTTC